This T cell receptor beta chain was recovered during a study of blood T cell repertoires in COVID-19 (dated by TCRdb to 2020 to 2021). Concerning the study at large: Samples from collaborators originated in the United States, Italy and Spain and spanned both the acute and convalescent phases of COVID-19. The material from the prospective study consisted of cDNA or gDNA derived from T cells, B-cell-depleted T cells, or PBMCs. Deeply sampled blood TCRbeta repertoires from subjects exposed to, actively infected with, or recovered from COVID-19 were included in the dataset. The repertoires were made available in a free public database intended to serve as a resource for research on the immune response to SARS-CoV-2. The samples were drawn from the first 160 participants of the ongoing ImmuneRACE study and from 1,200 or so subjects provided by 6 global collaborators. The sample metadata nearly always contained a de-identified subject ID, COVID-19 status, age in years and sex. Where available, HLA class I and class II types were taken from metadata supplied by the sample provider and were not determined by assay-based typing.

Points the paper makes about the study in general: The quantity of clinical and demographic metadata differed by source and by participant and was supplied without curation.

The immunoSEQ Assay, a bias-controlled multiplex PCR, was used to amplify TCRbeta CDR3 regions from genomic DNA. In the original analysis: The number of nucleated cells in each sample was estimated by amplification of reference gene primers within the assay. To quantify the absolute abundance of each unique TCRbeta CDR3 rearrangement, sequence reads were collapsed and filtered. For each sample, productive Simpson clonality was calculated as the square root of Simpson's diversity index across productive rearrangements. TCRdb stores this immuneACCESS table with in-frame sequences only. Part of the clones is absent; in the studies checked, under half of the shortfall reflects unresolved V genes, and no reason is known for the rest. V and J calls and clone size are those listed in that table; D and trimming were worked out from the DNA. The sample table holds around 430,000 clones, of which approximately 90% were seen once. Together, the top ten hold around 9.3% of the sample.

Participants in the prospective study were aged about 18 to 100 years, lived in 20 to 25 United States geographic areas, and enrolled through a virtual design. To assign participants to cohorts, the prospective study relied on clinical history that participants themselves reported in a screening survey and a study questionnaire. For ImmuneRACE Cohort 3, a participant was defined as recovered based on two consecutive negative NP/OP PCR tests, clearance by a healthcare professional, or resolution of symptoms. Each participant in the prospective study had whole blood, serum and a nasopharyngeal or oropharyngeal swab collected by mobile phlebotomists. Prospective study participants could optionally give additional blood draws and questionnaires over an approximately two-month period. Before DNA extraction, prospective study blood samples were shipped either frozen or at room temperature. About this clone itself: Its cognate antigen has yet to be identified. There are no base qualities to consult, and no much larger clone falls within one base.

Material: PBMCs or T cells enriched from blood (not recorded which). This clonotype was sampled from a woman aged 50 to 60 who had recovered from COVID-19.

The CDR3: CAWGQGVGSPLHF. The DNA sequence reads TGTGCCTGGGGACAGGGGGTCGGTTCACCCCTCCACTTT. Rearrangement joined TRBV30 to TRBJ1-6, with TRBD1 matching 10 junction bases. Germline trimming: 5 bases from V, 9 bases from J; junction bases outside gene matches: 4. CDR3 length: 13 amino acids, cysteine to phenylalanine. The kept DNA is CDR3 alone, 39 bases in frame from the first base. The germline V gene (reference sequence) sets CDR1 to GTSNPN and CDR2 to SVGIG.